The sequence of this T cell receptor (beta chain) was determined in a study of CD8+CD57+ T cells in acquired aplastic anemia. Using genomic DNA as the template, TCR beta VDJ and CDR3 profiling was carried out. TCRdb re-called the reads with MiXCR, one entry per CDR3 protein. The sample lists around 180,000 distinct CDR3 sequences; 64% were seen once. The CDR3 extends over 14 amino acids. Germline-derived CDR1 and CDR2 are SGDLS and YYNGEE. V gave up 0 bases and J gave up 2 bases, with 9 bases separating them. Sequencing was carried out using sorted CD4+, CD8+, or CD8+CD57+ T cells (not recorded which) from PBMCs. V gene TRBV9 combines with J gene TRBJ2-7; D gene unclear. The source of this sequence is a human donor with severe aplastic anemia or a healthy control (not recorded which). CDR3 in amino acids: CASSVGTFPYEQYF. DNA for the CDR3: TGTGCCAGCAGCGTAGGGACGTTTCCCTACGAGCAGTACTTC.